Each of the 32 T cell receptor beta chains below was sequenced from the same sample in a study of T cell changes during pregnancy in multiple sclerosis. The data were produced by immunoSEQ multiplex PCR, yet TCRdb's version contains in-frame clones alone and is incomplete. Here the sample spans tens of thousands of clones, over 85% being singletons. Source: CD4+ T cells from peripheral blood mononuclear cells, taken after pregnancy. All receptors come from a female donor with multiple sclerosis, enrolled in a pregnancy study.

V is TRBV28 and J is TRBJ1-2; a weak D match, TRBD1 (6 bases). This CDR3 is 18 amino acids long. Trimming pared 4 bases from V and 8 bases from J, leaving 29 bases between. CDR1 and CDR2 from the germline V gene are MDHEN and SYDVKM. The CDR3 loop is CASSWGITGSAAVGGYTF. CDR3 bases: TGTGCCAGCAGTTGGGGGATTACAGGGTCTGCAGCGGTCGGCGGCTACACCTTC.

The J gene is TRBJ2-5, the V gene TRBV7-2; 12 nucleotides match TRBD2. The CDR3 has 16 residues. With 2 bases clipped from V and 1 base from J, the junction kept 2 bases outside the gene matches. The germline gives CDR1 SGHTA, CDR2 FQGNSA. This CDR3 reads CASSLSGLAGQETQYF. CDR3 sequence (DNA): TGTGCCAGCAGCTTATCGGGACTAGCGGGCCAAGAGACCCAGTACTTC.

This chain connects TRBV19 to TRBJ2-3; D gene uncertain. Germline-derived CDR1 and CDR2 are LNHDA and SQIVND (reference sequence). The CDR3 runs 12 residues. V lost 6 bases to trimming and J lost 2 bases, with 6 bases between them. CDR3 protein: CASRAVTDTQYF. The CDR3 nucleotides are TGTGCCAGTAGAGCCGTCACAGATACGCAGTATTTT.

This clone appeared once. CDR3: CASSLGGGLAGGEQYF. CDR3 DNA sequence: TGCGCCAGCAGCTTGGGCGGCGGGCTAGCGGGAGGCGAGCAGTACTTC. The V gene is TRBV5-1, the J gene TRBJ2-7; 11 nucleotides agree with TRBD2. The V and J ends lost 0 bases and 6 bases, in that order; junction bases with no gene match: 8. The CDR3 runs to 16 residues. CDR1 and CDR2 (germline): SGHRS, YFSETQ.

V is TRBV5-6 and J is TRBJ2-3; 7 bases are a match to TRBD2. The CDR3 is 19 residues long. Germline-derived CDR1 and CDR2 are SGHDT and YYEEEE. V lost 1 base to trimming and J lost 2 bases; unmatched junction nucleotides: 16. CDR3 sequence: CASSLNRGGWSLNTDTQYF. The CDR3 region has the DNA TGTGCCAGCAGCTTGAATCGCGGGGGTTGGAGTCTGAACACAGATACGCAGTATTTT.

The gene calls are TRBV7-9 and TRBJ2-1, with 7 bases lining up with TRBD2. Unmatched junction bases numbered 7, after V lost 7 bases and J lost 1 base. The CDR3 contains 15 residues. Germline CDR1 SEHNR, CDR2 FQNEAQ (reference sequence). CDR3 nucleotide sequence: TGTGCCAGCATCCCTAAGCGGGAATCCTACAATGAGCAGTTCTTC. Its protein is CASIPKRESYNEQFF.

The chain recombines TRBV5-1 with TRBJ2-1, with 11 bases fitting TRBD2. V was pared by 3 bases and J by 7 bases, with 12 bases of the junction left unmatched. Germline V gene sequence: CDR1 SGHRS, CDR2 YFSETQ. This CDR3 spans 17 amino acids. CDR3 residues: CASSSGTSGRLGNEQFF. CDR3 sequence (DNA): TGCGCCAGCAGCTCGGGAACTAGCGGGAGATTGGGGAATGAGCAGTTCTTC.

The rearrangement joins TRBV9 to TRBJ2-1, with 10 bases aligning to TRBD2. CDR1 and CDR2 (germline): SGDLS, YYNGEE. The CDR3 is 15 residues long. J was trimmed by 8 bases and V by 0 bases; bases with no gene match: 5. The CDR3 region is CASSVVLAGNHEQFF. The CDR3 region has the DNA TGTGCCAGCAGCGTAGTACTAGCGGGAAATCATGAGCAGTTCTTC.

This clone came up once. The chain combines TRBV1 with TRBJ1-1. TRBV1 is a pseudogene. CDR3 length: 18 residues. DNA for the CDR3: TGCACCAGCAGCCAAGAGTTCGGGGGTGGTTGGGGATGCACTGAAGCTTTCTTT. Translating it yields CTSSQEFGGGWGCTEAFF.

V usage is TRBV18 and J usage is TRBJ1-5, with 7 bases matching TRBD1. The CDR3 loop spans 15 amino acids. Looked up from germline, CDR1 is KGHSH and CDR2 is LQKENI. With V trimmed by 3 bases and J by 5 bases, 7 bases remained unmatched. CDR3 DNA sequence: TGTGCCAGCTCACCTAATCAGGGGGATTATCAGCCCCAGCATTTT. Translated, it gives CASSPNQGDYQPQHF.

V gene TRBV19 combines with J gene TRBJ2-2; TRBD2 matches 11 bases. The CDR3 totals 16 residues. CDR1 is LNHDA and CDR2 is SQIVND in the germline V gene (reference sequence). V shed 4 bases and J 2 bases; nucleotides not matched to a gene: 3. This CDR3 is CASSKGLAANTGELFF. The CDR3 DNA reads as TGTGCCAGTAGTAAGGGACTAGCGGCTAACACCGGGGAGCTGTTTTTT.

The chain has TRBV7-2 and TRBJ2-3; TRBD2 matches at 12 bases. Germline V gene sequence: CDR1 SGHTA, CDR2 FQGNSA. The CDR3 consists of 19 residues. The ends lost 2 bases at V and 1 base at J; junction bases unmatched: 10. CDR3: CASSLILGLAGIGTDTQYF. CDR3 nucleotides: TGTGCCAGCAGCTTAATTCTAGGACTAGCGGGAATAGGCACAGATACGCAGTATTTT.

This clone was counted a single time. This chain joins TRBV6-1 and TRBJ1-5; 10 bases line up with TRBD1. Germline trimming cut 7 bases from V and 0 bases from J; bases unmatched to any gene: 3. The germline V gene has CDR1 MNHNS and CDR2 SASEGT. The CDR3 is made up of 15 amino acids. Written as DNA, the CDR3 is TGTGCCAGCAAGACAGGGGGCTTTAGCAATCAGCCCCAGCATTTT. It is translated as CASKTGGFSNQPQHF.

The CDR3 sequence is CASSVSGGAYNEQFF. Here the CDR3 DNA reads TGTGCCAGTAGTGTAAGCGGGGGGGCCTACAATGAGCAGTTCTTC. The J gene is TRBJ2-1, the V gene TRBV19; TRBD2 aligns across 10 bases. Germline CDR1 is LNHDA and CDR2 is SQIVND (reference sequence). This CDR3 has 15 amino acids. With 5 bases clipped from V and 2 bases from J, the junction kept 3 bases outside the gene matches.

The chain has TRBV6-1 and TRBJ1-5; no firm D call. The germline V and J ends were trimmed by 2 bases and 9 bases, with 17 bases remaining between them. The CDR3 is made up of 15 amino acids. The V gene's germline CDR1 is MNHNS and CDR2 SASEGT. The CDR3 nucleotides are TGTGCCAGCAGTGAATCCGCGGGAGGGAATGGGCCCCAGCATTTT. As protein: CASSESAGGNGPQHF.

CDR3 sequence: CASSLNRVNTEAFF. For the CDR3, the DNA is TGTGCCAGCAGTTTAAACAGAGTGAACACTGAAGCTTTCTTT. The chain links TRBV27 to TRBJ1-1; D uncertain. The V gene's germline CDR1 is MNHEY and CDR2 SMNVEV (reference sequence). The CDR3 length is 14 residues. V lost 2 bases to trimming and J lost 0 bases, with 7 bases between them.

The chain is built from TRBV6-5 and TRBJ1-6; D perhaps matches TRBD1 (5 bases). CDR1 and CDR2 from the germline V gene are MNHEY and SVGAGI. This CDR3 contains 12 residues. Deletions cut 7 bases from V and 9 bases from J, with 10 bases between. The CDR3 DNA sequence: TGTGCCAGCACCCAGGGAAGTTCACCCCTCCACTTT. Protein product: CASTQGSSPLHF.

The chain links TRBV7-3 to TRBJ2-7; TRBD1 agrees at 9 bases. Germline V gene sequence: CDR1 SGHTA, CDR2 FQGTGA. This CDR3 has 16 residues. Unmatched junction bases numbered 12, after V lost 5 bases and J lost 4 bases. In DNA, the CDR3 is TGTGCCAGCAGCCTATCAACAGGGGGCGACGGGTACGAGCAGTACTTC. Translation: CASSLSTGGDGYEQYF. Based on the CDR3 plus reference TRBV7-3 and TRBJ2-7, the full variable domain is GAGVSQTPSNKVTEKGKYVELRCDPISGHTALYWYRQSLGQGPEFLIYFQGTGAADDSGLPNDRFFAVRPEGSVSTLKIQRTERGDSAVYLCASSLSTGGDGYEQYFGPGTRLTVT.

The chain carries TRBV6-1 and TRBJ2-7, with D maybe TRBD2 (6 bases). The CDR3 runs 15 residues. Germline CDR1 reads MNHNS; CDR2 reads SASEGT. V lost 0 bases and J 3 bases, leaving 12 bases between the germline ends. The CDR3 sequence: CASSEAWGRNYEQYF. The CDR3 DNA follows: TGTGCCAGCAGTGAAGCTTGGGGGAGGAACTACGAGCAGTACTTC.

This chain connects TRBV5-4 to TRBJ2-5; 8 bases match TRBD1. With 2 bases clipped from V and 4 bases from J, the junction kept 7 bases outside the gene matches. CDR1 and CDR2 from the germline V gene are SGHNT and YYREEE (reference sequence). This CDR3 is 15 amino acids long. CDR3 in DNA: TGTGCCAGCAGCTTACGGACAGGGATGGGAGAGACCCAGTACTTC. This codes for CASSLRTGMGETQYF.

The V and J genes are TRBV5-8 and TRBJ2-7; 9 bases fit TRBD2. The CDR3 loop spans 16 amino acids. With V trimmed by 0 bases and J by 1 base, 5 bases remained unmatched. Per the germline V gene, CDR1 is SGHTS and CDR2 is YDEGEE. As DNA, the CDR3 is TGTGCCAGCAGCTTGGTTAGCGGGAGCCGATCCTACGAGCAGTACTTC. It encodes CASSLVSGSRSYEQYF.

This chain uses TRBV5-4 with TRBJ1-1; D unclear. In germline, CDR1 is SGHNT, CDR2 YYREEE (reference sequence). The CDR3 extends over 14 amino acids. V was clipped by 4 bases and J by 0 bases, with 10 bases between them. Here the CDR3 reads CASSPGSLNTEAFF. CDR3 nucleotide sequence: TGTGCCAGCAGCCCCGGGAGCCTGAACACTGAAGCTTTCTTT.

This chain uses TRBV30 with TRBJ1-5; possibly TRBD1 for D (6 bases). Trimming left V 5 bases short and J 3 bases short, with 11 bases between. This CDR3 region has 13 residues. Germline lookup yields CDR1 GTSNPN and CDR2 SVGIG (reference sequence). CDR3 loop: CAWAGQNNQPQHF. CDR3 nucleotide sequence: TGTGCCTGGGCTGGACAGAACAATCAGCCCCAGCATTTT.

This sequence joins TRBV11-2 and TRBJ2-1, with 14 bases aligning to TRBD2. The length of the CDR3 is 16 residues. V shed 5 bases, J shed 9 bases, and the junction held 9 bases outside the gene matches. Germline CDR1 and CDR2: SGHAT and FQNNGV. The CDR3 bases are TGTGCCAGCAGCCCGGGACTAGCGGGAGTGGGCGCTGAGCAGTTCTTC. Amino acids: CASSPGLAGVGAEQFF. Complete variable domain (other parts from reference TRBV11-2 and TRBJ2-1): EAGVAQSPRYKIIEKRQSVAFWCNPISGHATLYWYQQILGQGPKLLIQFQNNGVVDDSQLPKDRFSAERLKGVDSTLKIQPAKLEDSAVYLCASSPGLAGVGAEQFFGPGTRLTVL.

The gene calls are TRBV14 and TRBJ2-2; TRBD2 aligns across 7 bases. The CDR3 consists of 15 residues. Trimming took 2 bases from V and 7 from J; bases not matched to a gene: 7. Germline V gives CDR1 SGHDN, CDR2 FVKESK. The CDR3 sequence: CASSQLREFDGELFF. The DNA for the CDR3 is TGTGCCAGCAGCCAATTGCGGGAGTTCGACGGGGAGCTGTTTTTT. Variable domain in full (rest from reference TRBV14 and TRBJ2-2): EAGVTQFPSHSVIEKGQTVTLRCDPISGHDNLYWYRRVMGKEIKFLLHFVKESKQDESGMPNNRFLAERTGGTYSTLKVQPAELEDSGVYFCASSQLREFDGELFFGEGSRLTVL.

In regard to this clone: A junction end diverges from the germline sequence, so it may reflect a read error. The CDR3 DNA reads TGCGCCAGCAGCCCCGGGAGCGTTGCCTACGAGCAGCACTTC. This gives the protein CASSPGSVAYEQHF. The chain has TRBV5-1 and TRBJ2-7; D possibly corresponds to TRBD2 (6 bases). CDR1 and CDR2 (germline): SGHRS, YFSETQ. The CDR3 spans 14 residues. The complete variable domain, with remaining parts taken from reference TRBV5-1 and TRBJ2-7, reads KAGVTQTPRYLIKTRGQQVTLSCSPISGHRSVSWYQQTPGQGLQFLFEYFSETQRNKGNFPGRFSGRQFSNSRSEMNVSTLELGDSALYLCASSPGSVAYEQHFGPGTRLTVT.

This chain joins TRBV5-8 and TRBJ2-5; maybe TRBD1 (6 bases). This CDR3 has 16 amino acids. V lost 5 bases, J lost 5 bases, and 22 bases lay in between. The germline V gene encodes CDR1 SGHTS and CDR2 YDEGEE. Here the CDR3 reads CASSSTPITGLETQYF. The CDR3 DNA is TGTGCCAGCAGTTCCACACCGATTACAGGGTTGGAGACCCAGTACTTC.

The chain combines TRBV18 with TRBJ1-1; D is uncertain. CDR3 length equals 15 residues. CDR1 and CDR2 from the germline V gene are KGHSH and LQKENI. V lost 3 bases, J lost 1 base, and 12 bases lay in between. In DNA, the CDR3 is TGTGCCAGCTCACCCCTTGGTGGAGGGAACACTGAAGCTTTCTTT. This sequence encodes CASSPLGGGNTEAFF.

This clone was seen just once. The V call is TRBV7-2, the J call TRBJ2-7; perhaps TRBD2 as D (6 bases). Trimming shortened V by 1 base and J by 2 bases, and 18 bases separated the two germline ends. Per germline, CDR1 SGHTA and CDR2 FQGNSA. This CDR3 comprises 17 residues. The CDR3, as DNA: TGTGCCAGCAGCTTAGGGAAGGGACTTCGGGCGACCTACGAGCAGTACTTC. Translating it yields CASSLGKGLRATYEQYF. Variable domain in full (rest from reference TRBV7-2 and TRBJ2-7): GAGVSQSPSNKVTEKGKDVELRCDPISGHTALYWYRQSLGQGLEFLIYFQGNSAPDKSGLPSDRFSAERTGGSVSTLTIQRTQQEDSAVYLCASSLGKGLRATYEQYFGPGTRLTVT.

The chain joins TRBV19 to TRBJ1-2; D is unresolved. CDR1 LNHDA and CDR2 SQIVND come from the germline V gene (reference sequence). This CDR3 has 15 amino acids. V was cut by 4 bases and J by 0 bases, with 12 bases left in between. CDR3 nucleotides: TGTGCCAGTAGTACCCGACTAGGAGCTAACTATGGCTACACCTTC. As protein: CASSTRLGANYGYTF.

This chain links TRBV7-2 with TRBJ2-5; D is perhaps TRBD1 (6 bases). The CDR3 sequence is 18 residues long. The germline V gene has CDR1 SGHTA and CDR2 FQGNSA. Trimming removed 5 bases from V and 4 bases from J, with 26 bases in between. The CDR3 here is CASSPSLAATGWVETQYF. CDR3 bases: TGTGCCAGCAGCCCCAGTTTGGCCGCGACAGGTTGGGTAGAGACCCAGTACTTC.

V and J are TRBV7-6 and TRBJ2-7; TRBD1 aligns across 8 bases. The CDR3 covers 15 residues. Germline CDR1 is SGHVS and CDR2 is FNYEAQ. Trimming cost V 4 bases and J 5 bases; bases outside gene matches: 10. The CDR3 region is CASSYGTGMHDEQYF. The CDR3 coding sequence is TGTGCCAGCAGCTACGGGACAGGTATGCACGACGAGCAGTACTTC.